This T cell receptor beta chain was captured by sequencing in a study of T-cell reconstitution after alpha-beta-depleted transplantation in children. Germline V gene data show CDR1 as SQVTM and CDR2 as ANQGSEA. This CDR3 is built from 15 residues. Trimming took off 2 bases at V and 4 bases at J, with 15 bases between the two ends. General observations from the study: A year post-transplant, T-cell counts and diversity derived mostly from newly produced T cells. The high TCRbeta diversity at day 60 in some patients came from surviving recipient T cells and thymic progenitors. Alpha-beta T cells about two months after transplant reportedly derived from several hundred expanded graft clones.

This clonotype was recorded many times. Antigen: not known. This sample's TCRbeta library carried unique molecular identifier barcodes. TCRdb redid the calling of the PCR reads with MiXCR, one entry per CDR3 protein. The sample has about 830,000 distinct CDR3 sequences, roughly 15% seen once. The receptor was isolated from a male patient between 10 and 17 years old who had a stem cell transplant for acute lymphoblastic leukemia, so the T cells may come from the graft donor. The source material was PBMCs, mostly from graft donor cells, sampled 360 days after TCRalphabeta/CD19-depleted stem cell transplant. The chain combines TRBV29-1 with TRBJ2-1; D is tentatively TRBD1 or TRBD2 (6 bases each). The CDR3 here is CSVEHGGGIYNEQFF. The CDR3 DNA follows: TGCAGCGTTGAACACGGGGGCGGGATATACAATGAGCAGTTCTTC.